Included here is one T cell receptor beta chain sequence, with context. The antigen remains undetermined. A minimum of 6.5 million PBMCs was isolated per sample. Sample-barcoded 5' priming and a J-beta primer mix drove a second PCR of 7 to 11 cycles. TCRdb redid the calling of the 5' RACE reads with MiXCR, one entry per CDR3 protein. The sample holds hundreds of thousands of distinct CDR3 sequences, roughly 24% seen once. The data stem from a study of blood T cells in healthy people across ages. Study-wide findings and caveats: Roughly linear age-related decline in beta diversity appeared, significant by age around 38.

Per the germline V gene, CDR1 is GTSNPN and CDR2 is SVGIG (reference sequence). V shed 7 bases, J shed 2 bases, and the junction held 15 bases outside the gene matches. This CDR3 region has 17 residues. This same sample was also taken into another study, of T cells of mothers and their children. That report adds: Pairs that are related and pairs that are unrelated have TCR recombination output shaped similarly by thymic selection.

The rearrangement uses TRBV30 and TRBJ2-5; 11 bases fit TRBD1. The origin of this receptor is a boy aged 5-17 years in good health. The sample was blood. CDR3 sequence (DNA): TGTGCCTCTTCTCCGGGACAGGGGGACTCATCTCAAGAGACCCAGTACTTC. Translating gives CASSPGQGDSSQETQYF.